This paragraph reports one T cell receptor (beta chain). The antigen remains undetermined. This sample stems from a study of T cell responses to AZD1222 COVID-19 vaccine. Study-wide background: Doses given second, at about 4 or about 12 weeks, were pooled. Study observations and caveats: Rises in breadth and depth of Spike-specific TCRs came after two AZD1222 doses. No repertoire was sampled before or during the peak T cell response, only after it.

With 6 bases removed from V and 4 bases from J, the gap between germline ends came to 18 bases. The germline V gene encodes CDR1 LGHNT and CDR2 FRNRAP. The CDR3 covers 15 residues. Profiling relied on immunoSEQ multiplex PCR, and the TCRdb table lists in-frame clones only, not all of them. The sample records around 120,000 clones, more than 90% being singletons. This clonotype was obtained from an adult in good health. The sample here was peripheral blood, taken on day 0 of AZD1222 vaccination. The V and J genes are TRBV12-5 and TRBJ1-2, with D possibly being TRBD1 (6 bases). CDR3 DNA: TGTGCTAGTGGCATCCCCTCGGACAGACTCTATGGCTACACCTTC. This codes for CASGIPSDRLYGYTF.